A single sample gave rise to the 9 T cell receptor beta chains below, sequenced in a study of T cell responses to AZD1222 COVID-19 vaccine. The repertoire was sequenced with immunoSEQ multiplex PCR; TCRdb's copy has only in-frame clones and lacks some. Among 120,000 or so clones listed, about 89% were seen once. The sample in question was peripheral blood, obtained on day 0 of AZD1222 vaccination. The receptors here all came from an adult in good health.

CDR3 region: CAAGGGTGSSPLHF. DNA of the CDR3: TGTGCCGCTGGTGGGGGGACAGGGAGTTCACCCCTCCACTTT. The chain recombines TRBV3-1 (or the pseudogene TRBV3-2) with TRBJ1-6; 9 bases line up with TRBD1. The CDR3 is 14 amino acids. In germline, CDR1 is LGHDT, CDR2 YNNKEL (reference sequence). The J segment lost 9 bases and the V segment lost 11 bases, leaving 11 bases of the junction unmatched.

The chain links TRBV7-2 to TRBJ1-5, with 7 bases matching TRBD1. Germline V lookup: CDR1 SGHTA, CDR2 FQGNSA. The CDR3 contains 14 residues. The V gene end was trimmed by 5 bases and the J gene end by 7 bases; junction bases not matched to a gene: 8. The CDR3 protein is CASSPRTGEQPQHF. Written as DNA, the CDR3 is TGTGCCAGCAGCCCTAGGACAGGCGAGCAGCCCCAGCATTTT.

CDR3 DNA sequence: TGTGCCAGCAGTTTATCGCAGGACGGGCTCATATCACCCCTCCACTTT. It specifies CASSLSQDGLISPLHF. This rearrangement joins TRBV27 to TRBJ1-6; D is ambiguous. Trimming removed 0 bases from V and 10 bases from J, with 16 bases in between. The germline V gene encodes CDR1 MNHEY and CDR2 SMNVEV (reference sequence). This CDR3 is 16 amino acids long.

The chain is built from TRBV13 and TRBJ2-1, with D possibly being TRBD2 (7 bases). Germline V gene sequence: CDR1 PRHDT, CDR2 FYEKMQ (reference sequence). The CDR3 contains 15 residues. Trimming removed 2 bases at V and 3 bases at J, with 11 bases between. The CDR3 spells CASSLRGGVYNEQFF. CDR3 DNA sequence: TGTGCCAGCAGCTTAAGGGGGGGTGTCTACAATGAGCAGTTCTTC.

This chain uses TRBV18 with TRBJ1-3, with D perhaps TRBD1 (6 bases). Trimming left V 3 bases short and J 0 bases short, with 12 bases between. The V gene's germline CDR1 is KGHSH and CDR2 LQKENI. This CDR3 has 16 residues. CDR3 loop: CASSPSGDHSGNTIYF. The CDR3, as DNA: TGTGCCAGCTCACCGTCAGGGGACCACTCTGGAAACACCATATATTTT. Together with reference TRBV18 and TRBJ1-3, the CDR3 gives the full variable domain: NAGVMQNPRHLVRRRGQEARLRCSPMKGHSHVYWYRQLPEEGLKFMVYLQKENIIDESGMPKERFSAEFPKEGPSILRIQQVVRGDSAAYFCASSPSGDHSGNTIYFGEGSWLTVV.

The chain links TRBV19 to TRBJ1-5; D ambiguous. Trimming left V 3 bases short and J 7 bases short, with 13 bases between. This CDR3 comprises 14 residues. CDR1 and CDR2 from the germline V gene are LNHDA and SQIVND (reference sequence). In nucleotides, the CDR3 is TGTGCCAGTAGTATTTTATCTGAGTTCCAGCCCCAGCATTTT. The encoded protein is CASSILSEFQPQHF.

The chain's CDR3 is CAIREGGEETQYF. For the CDR3, the DNA is TGTGCCATCAGGGAAGGCGGGGAAGAGACCCAGTACTTC. The chain couples TRBV10-3 to TRBJ2-5; D may be TRBD2 (6 bases). Trimming shortened V by 6 bases and J by 3 bases, and 11 bases separated the two germline ends. The CDR3 is 13 residues long. Germline V lookup: CDR1 ENHRY, CDR2 SYGVKD.

The V gene is TRBV7-9, the J gene TRBJ1-2, with D tentatively TRBD1 (5 bases). The CDR3 sequence is 14 residues long. V lost 4 bases and J lost 4, with 13 bases in between. From germline, CDR1 is SEHNR and CDR2 FQNEAQ (reference sequence). The DNA of the CDR3 is TGTGCCAGCAGCTCACCGACAGATTTCTATGGCTACACCTTC. This gives the protein CASSSPTDFYGYTF.

The rearrangement links TRBV12-5 to TRBJ2-2; D call uncertain. Germline CDR1 and CDR2: LGHNT and FRNRAP. V lost 5 bases and J lost 1, with 14 bases in between. The CDR3 is 16 residues long. CDR3 sequence: CASGPRTARNTGELFF. The CDR3 DNA is TGTGCTAGTGGTCCCCGGACGGCCAGGAACACCGGGGAGCTGTTTTTT.